Below are 22 T cell receptor beta chains sequenced from a single sample in a study of T-cell reconstitution after alpha-beta-depleted transplantation in children. Unique molecular identifiers tagged the TCRbeta library. TCRdb ran MiXCR on the PCR reads and lists one entry per CDR3 protein. The sample yields 490,000 or so distinct CDR3 sequences, 10% seen once. The source material was PBMCs, sampled before TCRalphabeta/CD19-depleted stem cell transplant. These TCRs come from a child aged 2 to 10 with inherited bone marrow failure, due to receive a stem cell transplant.

Only a few counts were recorded for this clonotype. The V call is TRBV20-1, the J call TRBJ1-2, with D perhaps TRBD1 (6 bases). CDR3 length: 17 amino acids. Germline V gene lookup returns CDR1 DFQATT and CDR2 SNEGSKA (reference sequence). V lost 0 bases, J lost 4 bases, and 21 bases lay in between. The CDR3 protein is CSAREHPEGGRSYGYTF. DNA for the CDR3: TGCAGTGCTAGAGAACACCCGGAAGGGGGGCGTAGCTATGGCTACACCTTC.

A note on this clonotype: A read error may be the cause here, since a much bigger clone is one base away. This chain joins TRBV15 and TRBJ2-1; 14 bases line up with TRBD2. From germline, CDR1 is LNHNV and CDR2 YYDKDF (reference sequence). V was pared by 7 bases and J by 11 bases, with 10 bases of the junction left unmatched. The CDR3 has 15 amino acids. Written as DNA, the CDR3 is TGTGCCACCAACATGCCGGGACTAGCGGGAGTTAAGCAGTTCTTC. Residues: CATNMPGLAGVKQFF.

V and J are TRBV11-2 and TRBJ1-1; 8 bases align to TRBD1. The CDR3 spans 18 residues. V lost 5 bases to trimming and J lost 5 bases; unmatched junction nucleotides: 19. From germline, CDR1 is SGHAT and CDR2 FQNNGV. The CDR3 DNA follows: TGTGCCAGCAGCCTCCGGGGTGGGGCAGGGGGCGGATGGACTGAAGCTTTCTTT. Protein product: CASSLRGGAGGGWTEAFF.

This clonotype was detected many times. The chain links TRBV6-4 to TRBJ1-1; D uncertain. Germline values: CDR1 MRHNA, CDR2 SNTAGT. Trimming took 0 bases from V and 2 from J, leaving 4 bases between them. The CDR3 sequence is 13 residues long. The CDR3: CASSDSINTEAFF. CDR3 nucleotide sequence: TGTGCCAGCAGTGACTCGATAAACACTGAAGCTTTCTTT.

The chain recombines TRBV15 with TRBJ2-1, with 9 bases lining up with TRBD2. Trimming took 5 bases from V and 8 from J; bases not matched to a gene: 7. The CDR3 totals 14 residues. Germline V lookup: CDR1 LNHNV, CDR2 YYDKDF (reference sequence). Written as DNA, the CDR3 is TGTGCCACCAGCGTAGGACTAGCGAGCGATGAGCAGTTCTTC. Translated, it gives CATSVGLASDEQFF.

The table lists this clonotype with many counts. This sequence joins TRBV30 and TRBJ1-2; D not certain. V lost 4 bases to trimming and J lost 4 bases, with 22 bases between them. This CDR3 region has 16 residues. Looked up from germline, CDR1 is GTSNPN and CDR2 is SVGIG (reference sequence). In DNA, the CDR3 is TGTGCCTGGACCCCTTTGCGGGCCCTTATAAGCTATGGCTACACCTTC. It translates to CAWTPLRALISYGYTF.

Only a few counts were recorded for this clonotype. The chain recombines TRBV7-8 with TRBJ1-5; weak D call: TRBD1 (5 bases). This CDR3 is 15 amino acids long. From germline, CDR1 is SGHVS and CDR2 FQNEAQ. Trimming left V 5 bases short and J 7 bases short, with 18 bases between. CDR3 nucleotides: TGTGCCAGCAGCCTGAACAGGACTCGGTGGCAGCCCCAGCATTTT. Encoded protein: CASSLNRTRWQPQHF.

This clonotype has only a few counts. The chain recombines TRBV3-1 with TRBJ1-4; 7 positions agree with TRBD1. CDR3 size: 14 residues. CDR1 and CDR2 (germline): LGHDT, YNNKEL (reference sequence). The J segment lost 8 bases and the V segment lost 3 bases, leaving 6 bases of the junction unmatched. The CDR3 loop reads CASSQASRGEKLFF. CDR3 bases: TGTGCCAGCAGCCAGGCGAGCAGGGGGGAAAAACTGTTTTTT.

This clonotype was seen ten or more times. The V call is TRBV27, the J call TRBJ1-6, with a tentative D call TRBD1 (6 bases). V dropped 0 bases and J dropped 6 bases, with 6 bases sitting between them. The CDR3 sequence is 14 residues long. The germline V gene has CDR1 MNHEY and CDR2 SMNVEV (reference sequence). The CDR3 loop is CASSLSDSNSPLHF. The DNA for the CDR3 is TGTGCCAGCAGTTTATCGGACAGTAATTCACCCCTCCACTTT.

For this clonotype: A single base separates this from a much larger clone, so it may be a read error. The chain couples TRBV4-1 to TRBJ2-7, with D maybe TRBD1 (5 bases). This CDR3 contains 18 residues. Germline CDR1 MGHRA, CDR2 YSYEKL. CDR3 loop: CASSQGGRVNFKFYKQYF. In DNA form, the CDR3 reads TGCGCCAGCAGCCAAGGAGGCAGGGTGAATTTTAAATTCTACAAGCAGTACTTC.

This clonotype was picked up many times. The chain couples TRBV6-1 to TRBJ2-7; 7 bases map to TRBD1. The CDR3 is 13 residues long. V was pared by 6 bases and J by 3 bases, with 5 bases of the junction left unmatched. Germline V gene data show CDR1 as MNHNS and CDR2 as SASEGT. CDR3 loop: CASSRQGVYEQYF. The DNA of the CDR3 is TGTGCCAGCAGCCGACAGGGCGTCTACGAGCAGTACTTC.

About this clonotype: This sequence may be a read error, since a much larger clone differs from it by one base. This chain joins TRBV2 and TRBJ2-1, with D perhaps TRBD2 (5 bases). CDR3 length equals 13 residues. V lost 8 bases to trimming and J lost 2 bases, with 10 bases between them. Germline values: CDR1 SNHLY, CDR2 FYNNEI. In DNA form, the CDR3 reads TGTGCCAGCTGCCGGGGAGCCTACAATGAGCAGTTCTTC. Its translation: CASCRGAYNEQFF.

This clonotype was seen many times. The chain uses TRBV7-9 and TRBJ2-7; tentatively, D is TRBD2 (6 bases). Germline CDR1 SEHNR, CDR2 FQNEAQ (reference sequence). V was cut by 2 bases and J by 3 bases, with 11 bases left in between. The CDR3 is made up of 14 amino acids. DNA of the CDR3: TGTGCCAGCAGCTTAACGGCTAGCGTCTACGAGCAGTACTTC. It translates to CASSLTASVYEQYF.

Details on this clonotype: A much larger clonotype is one base distant, so this may be a read error. The chain carries TRBV7-2 and TRBJ2-1, with TRBD1 identical over 11 bases. Looked up from germline, CDR1 is SGHTA and CDR2 is FQGNSA. The CDR3 sequence is 16 residues long. This chain's CDR3 is CAGSLDGTGGYNEQFF. CDR3 coding DNA: TGTGCCGGCAGCTTAGACGGGACAGGGGGGTACAATGAGCAGTTCTTC.

The sample holds many counts of this clonotype. The chain combines TRBV12-3 or TRBV12-4 with TRBJ2-7; D is perhaps TRBD1 or TRBD2 (5 bases each). The CDR3 runs to 14 residues. Trimming left V 8 bases short and J 0 bases short, with 14 bases between. The CDR3 DNA follows: TGTGCCAGCGCCTCCGGGGCCTACTCCTACGAGCAGTACTTC. It specifies CASASGAYSYEQYF.

The chain links TRBV28 to TRBJ2-1; 9 bases match TRBD2. The CDR3 is made up of 15 amino acids. The germline CDR1 and CDR2 sequences are MDHEN and SYDVKM. The J segment lost 4 bases and the V segment lost 4 bases, leaving 5 bases of the junction unmatched. In DNA form, the CDR3 reads TGTGCCAGCAGTTCCGGACTAGCGTGGTACAATGAGCAGTTCTTC. Translated, it gives CASSSGLAWYNEQFF. The variable domain in full, with the rest retrieved from reference TRBV28 and TRBJ2-1, is DVKVTQSSRYLVKRTGEKVFLECVQDMDHENMFWYRQDPGLGLRLIYFSYDVKMKEKGDIPEGYSVSREKKERFSLILESASTNQTSMYLCASSSGLAWYNEQFFGPGTRLTVL.

In its sample, this clonotype was seen many times. V usage is TRBV5-6 and J usage is TRBJ1-1; D ambiguous. Germline lookup yields CDR1 SGHDT and CDR2 YYEEEE. The V gene lost 1 base and the J gene lost 0 bases, with 10 bases spanning the gap. The CDR3 is made up of 15 amino acids. Here the CDR3 DNA reads TGTGCCAGCAGCTTGTATGGCCGACTGAACACTGAAGCTTTCTTT. This translates into CASSLYGRLNTEAFF.

This clonotype was seen a handful of times. The chain combines TRBV5-4 with TRBJ2-2, with D perhaps matching TRBD2 (6 bases). The CDR3 is made up of 19 amino acids. Germline loops: CDR1 SGHNT, CDR2 YYREEE (reference sequence). Trimming shortened V by 0 bases and J by 2 bases, and 20 bases separated the two germline ends. The CDR3 region is CASSLGWGGVAVNTGELFF. CDR3 DNA sequence: TGTGCCAGCAGCTTGGGGTGGGGTGGAGTAGCGGTAAACACCGGGGAGCTGTTTTTT.

This clonotype was detected a few times. The chain uses TRBV12-3 or TRBV12-4 and TRBJ2-6; 8 nucleotides match TRBD1. Unmatched junction bases numbered 15, after V lost 8 bases and J lost 0 bases. The CDR3 has 19 amino acids. The CDR3 sequence: CASCHGQGIRSSGANVLTF. Here the CDR3 DNA reads TGTGCCAGCTGTCACGGACAGGGTATACGAAGCTCTGGGGCCAACGTCCTGACTTTC.

This clonotype has ten or more counts. The V gene is TRBV29-1, the J gene TRBJ1-2; unclear D gene. CDR3 length: 12 residues. Per germline, CDR1 SQVTM and CDR2 ANQGSEA. The ends were cut back, 6 bases at V and 6 bases at J, with 14 bases in the middle. Written as DNA, the CDR3 is TGCAGCGTAGTCGAGCACTGGGATGGCTACACCTTC. This gives the protein CSVVEHWDGYTF.

This clonotype was found many times. The chain employs TRBV7-8 and TRBJ2-5; D possibly corresponds to TRBD2 (6 bases). The CDR3 consists of 14 residues. Germline V gives CDR1 SGHVS, CDR2 FQNEAQ. V was shortened by 5 bases and J by 5 bases, with 15 bases between the two germline ends. The CDR3 loop is CASSPGGPVETQYF. The DNA of the CDR3 is TGTGCCAGCAGCCCCGGAGGGCCTGTGGAGACCCAGTACTTC. Drawing the rest from reference TRBV7-8 and TRBJ2-5, the complete variable domain is GAGVSQSPRYKVAKRGQDVALRCDPISGHVSLFWYQQALGQGPEFLTYFQNEAQLDKSGLPSDRFFAERPEGSVSTLKIQRTQQEDSAVYLCASSPGGPVETQYFGPGTRLLVL.

This clonotype was seen repeatedly, ten times or more. This chain joins TRBV13 and TRBJ2-1; TRBD1 is a possible D gene (6 bases). V was pared by 2 bases and J by 4 bases, with 12 bases between. The germline V gene has CDR1 PRHDT and CDR2 FYEKMQ (reference sequence). This CDR3 contains 15 residues. CDR3 in amino acids: CASSLQTGVYNEQFF. The DNA for the CDR3 is TGTGCCAGCAGCTTACAGACAGGAGTATACAATGAGCAGTTCTTC. The full variable domain, with the rest looked up from reference TRBV13 and TRBJ2-1, is AAGVIQSPRHLIKEKRETATLKCYPIPRHDTVYWYQQGPGQDPQFLISFYEKMQSDKGSIPDRFSAQQFSDYHSELNMSSLELGDSALYFCASSLQTGVYNEQFFGPGTRLTVL.